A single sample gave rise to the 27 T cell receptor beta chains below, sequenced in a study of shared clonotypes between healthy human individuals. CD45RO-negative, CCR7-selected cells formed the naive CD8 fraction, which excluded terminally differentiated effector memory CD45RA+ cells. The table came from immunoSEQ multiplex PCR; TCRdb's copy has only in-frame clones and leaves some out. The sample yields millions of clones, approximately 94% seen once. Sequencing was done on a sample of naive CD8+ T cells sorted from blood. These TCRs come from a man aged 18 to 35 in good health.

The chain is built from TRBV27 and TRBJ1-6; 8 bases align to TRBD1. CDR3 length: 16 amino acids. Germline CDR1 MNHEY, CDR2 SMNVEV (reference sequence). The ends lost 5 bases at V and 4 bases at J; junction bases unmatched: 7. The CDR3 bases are TGTGCCAGCAGTGCCGGACAGGGTGGTTATAATTCACCCCTCCACTTT. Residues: CASSAGQGGYNSPLHF.

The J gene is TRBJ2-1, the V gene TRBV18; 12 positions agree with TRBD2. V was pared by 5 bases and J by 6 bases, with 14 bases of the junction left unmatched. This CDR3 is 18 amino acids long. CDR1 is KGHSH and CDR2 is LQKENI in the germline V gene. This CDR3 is CASSVDYSSGRAPNEQFF. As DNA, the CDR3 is TGTGCCAGCTCAGTGGACTATTCTAGCGGGAGGGCCCCCAATGAGCAGTTCTTC.

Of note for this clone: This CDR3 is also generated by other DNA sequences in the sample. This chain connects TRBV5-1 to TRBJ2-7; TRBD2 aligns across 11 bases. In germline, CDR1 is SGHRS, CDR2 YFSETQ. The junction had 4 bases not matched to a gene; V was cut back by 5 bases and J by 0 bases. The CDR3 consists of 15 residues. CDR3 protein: CASRPTSGSSYEQYF. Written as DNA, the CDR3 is TGCGCCAGCAGGCCAACTAGCGGGAGCTCCTACGAGCAGTACTTC.

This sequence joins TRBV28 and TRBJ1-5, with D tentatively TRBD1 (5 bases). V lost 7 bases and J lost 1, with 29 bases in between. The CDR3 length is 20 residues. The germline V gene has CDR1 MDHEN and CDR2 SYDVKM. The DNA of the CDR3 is TGTGCCAGCATCTCGAATGGGGACCCCAACCGCGGGTGGAGCAATCAGCCCCAGCATTTT. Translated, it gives CASISNGDPNRGWSNQPQHF.

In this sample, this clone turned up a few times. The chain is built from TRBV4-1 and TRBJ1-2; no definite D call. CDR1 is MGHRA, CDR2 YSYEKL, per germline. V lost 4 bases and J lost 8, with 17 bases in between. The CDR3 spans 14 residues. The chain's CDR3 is CASSLLDGRGGYTF. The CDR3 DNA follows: TGCGCCAGCAGCCTCCTAGACGGCCGCGGAGGCTACACCTTC.

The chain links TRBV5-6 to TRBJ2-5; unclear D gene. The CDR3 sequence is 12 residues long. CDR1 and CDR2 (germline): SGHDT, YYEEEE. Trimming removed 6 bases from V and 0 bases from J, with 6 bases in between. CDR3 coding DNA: TGTGCCAGCACCCGGGACCAAGAGACCCAGTACTTC. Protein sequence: CASTRDQETQYF.

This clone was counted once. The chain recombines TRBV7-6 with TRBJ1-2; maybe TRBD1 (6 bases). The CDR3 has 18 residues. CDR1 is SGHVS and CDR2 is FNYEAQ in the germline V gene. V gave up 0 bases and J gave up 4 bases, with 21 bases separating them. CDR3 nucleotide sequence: TGTGCCAGCAGCTTAGCGTCTCCGGGCCAGGGGATCCCCTATGGCTACACCTTC. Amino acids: CASSLASPGQGIPYGYTF.

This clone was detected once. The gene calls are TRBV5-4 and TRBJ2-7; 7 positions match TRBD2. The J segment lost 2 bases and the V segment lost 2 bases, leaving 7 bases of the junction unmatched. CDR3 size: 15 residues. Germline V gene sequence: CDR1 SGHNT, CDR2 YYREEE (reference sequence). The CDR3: CASSFLGGVTYEQYF. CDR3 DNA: TGTGCCAGCAGCTTCCTGGGGGGGGTAACCTACGAGCAGTACTTC.

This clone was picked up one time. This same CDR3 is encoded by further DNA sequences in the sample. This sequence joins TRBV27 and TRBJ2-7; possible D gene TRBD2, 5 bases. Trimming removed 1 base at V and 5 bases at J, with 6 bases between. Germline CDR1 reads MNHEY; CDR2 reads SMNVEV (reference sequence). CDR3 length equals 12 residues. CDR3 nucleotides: TGTGCCAGCAGTTTATACGGGGACGAGCAGTACTTC. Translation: CASSLYGDEQYF.

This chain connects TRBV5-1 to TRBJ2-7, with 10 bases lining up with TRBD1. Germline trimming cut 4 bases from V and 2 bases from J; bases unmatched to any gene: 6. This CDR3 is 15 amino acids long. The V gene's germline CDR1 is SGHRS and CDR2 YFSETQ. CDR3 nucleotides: TGCGCCAGCAGCCCCGGACAGGGGGATCCCTACGAGCAGTACTTC. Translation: CASSPGQGDPYEQYF.

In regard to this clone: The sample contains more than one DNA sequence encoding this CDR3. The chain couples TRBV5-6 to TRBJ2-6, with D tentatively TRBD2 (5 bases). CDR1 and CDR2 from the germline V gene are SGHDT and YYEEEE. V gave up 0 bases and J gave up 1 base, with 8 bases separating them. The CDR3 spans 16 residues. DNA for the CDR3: TGTGCCAGCAGCTTGGCCGGGATTTCTGGGGCCAACGTCCTGACTTTC. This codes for CASSLAGISGANVLTF.

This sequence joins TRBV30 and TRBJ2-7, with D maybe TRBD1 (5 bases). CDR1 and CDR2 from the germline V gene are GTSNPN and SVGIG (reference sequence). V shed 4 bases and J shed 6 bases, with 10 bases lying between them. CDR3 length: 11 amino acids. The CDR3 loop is CAWTIGAEQYF. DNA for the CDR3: TGTGCCTGGACGATAGGGGCCGAGCAGTACTTC. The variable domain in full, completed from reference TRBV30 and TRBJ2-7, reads SQTIHQWPATLVQPVGSPLSLECTVEGTSNPNLYWYRQAAGRGLQLLFYSVGIGQISSEVPQNLSASRPQDRQFILSSKKLLLSDSGFYLCAWTIGAEQYFGPGTRLTVT.

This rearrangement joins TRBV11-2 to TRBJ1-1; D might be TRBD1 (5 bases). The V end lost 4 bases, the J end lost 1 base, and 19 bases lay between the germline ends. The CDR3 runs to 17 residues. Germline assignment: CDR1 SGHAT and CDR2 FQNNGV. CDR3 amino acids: CASSSRSPKRGNTEAFF. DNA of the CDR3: TGTGCCAGCAGCTCCCGGTCACCCAAGAGGGGGAACACTGAAGCTTTCTTT.

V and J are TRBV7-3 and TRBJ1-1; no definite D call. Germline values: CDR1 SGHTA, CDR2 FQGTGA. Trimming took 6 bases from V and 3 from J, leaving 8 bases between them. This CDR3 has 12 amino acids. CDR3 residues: CASRSEHTEAFF. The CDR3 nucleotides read TGTGCCAGCAGGAGTGAACACACTGAAGCTTTCTTT.

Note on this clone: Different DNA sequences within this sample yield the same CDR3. The CDR3 DNA reads as TGTGCCAGCAGCCTGCTAGCGGGAGGTACCGGGGAGCTGTTTTTT. It yields the protein CASSLLAGGTGELFF. The J gene is TRBJ2-2, the V gene TRBV11-2; 11 bases are shared with TRBD2. The CDR3 is 15 amino acids. CDR1 and CDR2 (germline): SGHAT, FQNNGV. V was pared by 5 bases and J by 5 bases, with 4 bases of the junction left unmatched.

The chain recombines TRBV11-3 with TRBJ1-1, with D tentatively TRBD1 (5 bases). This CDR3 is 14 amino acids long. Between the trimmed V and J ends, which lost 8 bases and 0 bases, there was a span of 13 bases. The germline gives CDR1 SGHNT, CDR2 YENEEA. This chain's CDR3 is CASRSRAMNTEAFF. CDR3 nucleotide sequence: TGTGCCAGCCGCTCCAGGGCGATGAACACTGAAGCTTTCTTT.

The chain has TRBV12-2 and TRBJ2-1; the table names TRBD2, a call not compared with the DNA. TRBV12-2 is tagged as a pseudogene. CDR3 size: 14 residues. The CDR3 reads CASRLAPGRNEQFF. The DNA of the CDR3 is TGTGCAAGTCGCTTAGCTCCGGGGAGGAATGAGCAGTTCTTC.

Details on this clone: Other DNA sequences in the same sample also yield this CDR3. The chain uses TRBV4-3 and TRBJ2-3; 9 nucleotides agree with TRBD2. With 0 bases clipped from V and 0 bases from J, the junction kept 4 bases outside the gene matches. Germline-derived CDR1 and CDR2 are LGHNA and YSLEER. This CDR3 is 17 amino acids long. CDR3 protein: CASSQETSGTSTDTQYF. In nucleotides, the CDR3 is TGCGCCAGCAGCCAAGAGACTAGCGGAACTAGCACAGATACGCAGTATTTT.

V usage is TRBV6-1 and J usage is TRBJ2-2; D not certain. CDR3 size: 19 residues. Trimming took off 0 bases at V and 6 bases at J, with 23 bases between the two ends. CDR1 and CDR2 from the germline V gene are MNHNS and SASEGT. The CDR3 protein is CASSEAFNSIRALSGELFF. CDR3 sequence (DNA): TGTGCCAGCAGTGAAGCGTTTAATTCAATAAGAGCCCTATCCGGGGAGCTGTTTTTT.

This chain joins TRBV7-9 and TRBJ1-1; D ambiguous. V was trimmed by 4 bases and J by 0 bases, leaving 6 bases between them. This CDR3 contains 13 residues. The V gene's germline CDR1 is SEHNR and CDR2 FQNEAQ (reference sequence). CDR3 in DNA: TGTGCCAGCAGCTCAGTCATGAACACTGAAGCTTTCTTT. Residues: CASSSVMNTEAFF.

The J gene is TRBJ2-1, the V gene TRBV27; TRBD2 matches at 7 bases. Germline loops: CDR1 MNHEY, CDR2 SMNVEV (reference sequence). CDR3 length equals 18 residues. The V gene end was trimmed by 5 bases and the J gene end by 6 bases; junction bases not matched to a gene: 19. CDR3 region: CASSPPNAASGGPNEQFF. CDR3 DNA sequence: TGTGCCAGCAGTCCCCCCAACGCAGCTAGCGGAGGCCCCAATGAGCAGTTCTTC.

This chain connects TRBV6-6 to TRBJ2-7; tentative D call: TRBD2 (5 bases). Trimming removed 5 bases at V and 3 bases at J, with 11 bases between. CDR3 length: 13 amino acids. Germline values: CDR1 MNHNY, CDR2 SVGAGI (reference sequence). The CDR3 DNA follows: TGTGCCAGCAGTCGGACTGGGGACTACGAGCAGTACTTC. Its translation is CASSRTGDYEQYF.

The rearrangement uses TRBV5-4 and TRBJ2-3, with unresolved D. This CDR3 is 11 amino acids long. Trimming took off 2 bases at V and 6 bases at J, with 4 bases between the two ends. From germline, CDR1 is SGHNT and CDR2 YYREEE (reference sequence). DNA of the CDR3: TGTGCCAGCAGCTTCGGGGATACGCAGTATTTT. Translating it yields CASSFGDTQYF.

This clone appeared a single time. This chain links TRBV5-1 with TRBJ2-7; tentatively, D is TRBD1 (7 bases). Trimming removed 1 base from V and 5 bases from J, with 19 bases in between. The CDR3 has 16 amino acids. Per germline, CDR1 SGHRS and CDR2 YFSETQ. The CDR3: CASSLFRQGGLDEQYF. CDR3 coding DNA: TGCGCCAGCAGCTTGTTCCGACAGGGAGGTTTGGACGAGCAGTACTTC.

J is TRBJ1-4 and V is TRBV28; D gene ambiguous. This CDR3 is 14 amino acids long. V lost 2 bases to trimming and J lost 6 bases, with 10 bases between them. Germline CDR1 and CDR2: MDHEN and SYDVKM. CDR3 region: CASSLRVVDEKLFF. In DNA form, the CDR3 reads TGTGCCAGCAGTTTAAGGGTGGTGGATGAAAAACTGTTTTTT.

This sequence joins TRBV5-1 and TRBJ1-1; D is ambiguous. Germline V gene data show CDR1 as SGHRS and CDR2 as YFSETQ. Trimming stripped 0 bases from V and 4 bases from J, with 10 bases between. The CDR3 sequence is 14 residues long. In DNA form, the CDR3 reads TGCGCCAGCAGCTTGGTTGGCAGTCGCACTGAAGCTTTCTTT. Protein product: CASSLVGSRTEAFF. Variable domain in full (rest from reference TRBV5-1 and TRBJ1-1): KAGVTQTPRYLIKTRGQQVTLSCSPISGHRSVSWYQQTPGQGLQFLFEYFSETQRNKGNFPGRFSGRQFSNSRSEMNVSTLELGDSALYLCASSLVGSRTEAFFGQGTRLTVV.

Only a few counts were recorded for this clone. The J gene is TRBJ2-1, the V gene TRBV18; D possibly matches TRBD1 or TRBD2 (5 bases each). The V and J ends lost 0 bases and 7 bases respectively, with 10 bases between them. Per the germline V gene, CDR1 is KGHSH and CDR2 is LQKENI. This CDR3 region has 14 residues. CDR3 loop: CASSPPRGDNEQFF. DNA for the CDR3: TGTGCCAGCTCACCACCAAGGGGAGATAATGAGCAGTTCTTC.